Listed below are T cell receptor beta chains from one sample, sequenced in a study of monozygotic twins with inflammatory bowel disease. TCRdb re-called the 5' RACE reads and catalogs CDR3 proteins one per entry, DNA excluded. The table for this sample gives around 380,000 distinct CDR3 sequences. Sample: blood. Every receptor here comes from a human donor with ulcerative colitis or Crohn's disease, or a healthy co-twin of an affected twin (not recorded which). Both conserved end residues are part of each CDR3.

V gene	J gene	CDR3 protein
TRBV10-2	TRBJ2-2	CASIPGQGRAGELFF
TRBV24-1	TRBJ2-3	CATRQGDTQYF
TRBV5-1	TRBJ1-5	CASSLAAGLEPQHF
TRBV28	TRBJ1-5	CASKPNPRNQPQHF
TRBV30	TRBJ2-1	CAWSLWGSYNEQFF
TRBV30	TRBJ1-2	CAWRGGFERYGYTF
TRBV10-2	TRBJ2-1	CASSEPLSGEQFF
TRBV15	TRBJ2-7	CATSRGPGQGYEQYF
TRBV19	TRBJ1-1	CASSLQGTNTEAFF
TRBV2	TRBJ1-1	CASSRREGGSNTEAFF
TRBV27	TRBJ2-5	CASSFLGSQETQYF
TRBV28	TRBJ2-6	CASTTNSGANVLTF
TRBV29-1	TRBJ2-1	CSGNSPDRGLYNEQFF
TRBV30	TRBJ1-2	CAHRPDRDYGYTF
TRBV7-3	TRBJ2-1	CASSLLAGSEQFF
TRBV7-2	TRBJ1-2	CASSPRTGYNYGYTF
TRBV7-2	TRBJ1-2	CASSPGLRANYGYTF
TRBV15	TRBJ2-1	CATSGPTGQGRNEQFF
TRBV5-4	TRBJ2-2	CASSPGAGEVAGELFF
TRBV13	TRBJ2-4	CASSPGQGGKNIQYF
TRBV11-3	TRBJ2-3	CASSPHHGTFGTQYF
TRBV7-9	TRBJ1-2	CASSLGGDRSYGYTF
TRBV5-1	TRBJ2-1	CASSLEILAGKSSYNEQFF
TRBV20-1	TRBJ2-3	CSASGLAGISTDTQYF
TRBV28	TRBJ1-5	CASAVGRKKPQHF
TRBV5-1	TRBJ2-7	CASSLGAGSPYEQYF